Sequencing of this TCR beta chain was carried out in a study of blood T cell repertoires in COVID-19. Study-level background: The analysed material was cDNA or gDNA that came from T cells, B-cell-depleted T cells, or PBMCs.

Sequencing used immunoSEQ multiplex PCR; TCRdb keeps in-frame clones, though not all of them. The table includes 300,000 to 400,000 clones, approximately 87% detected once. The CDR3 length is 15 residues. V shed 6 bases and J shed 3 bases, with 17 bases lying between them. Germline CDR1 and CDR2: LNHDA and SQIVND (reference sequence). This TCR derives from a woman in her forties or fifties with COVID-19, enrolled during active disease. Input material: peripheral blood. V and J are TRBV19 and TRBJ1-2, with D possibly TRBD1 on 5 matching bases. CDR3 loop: CASRIWLGRDYGYTF. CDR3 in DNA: TGTGCCAGTAGGATATGGTTGGGGCGTGACTATGGCTACACCTTC.